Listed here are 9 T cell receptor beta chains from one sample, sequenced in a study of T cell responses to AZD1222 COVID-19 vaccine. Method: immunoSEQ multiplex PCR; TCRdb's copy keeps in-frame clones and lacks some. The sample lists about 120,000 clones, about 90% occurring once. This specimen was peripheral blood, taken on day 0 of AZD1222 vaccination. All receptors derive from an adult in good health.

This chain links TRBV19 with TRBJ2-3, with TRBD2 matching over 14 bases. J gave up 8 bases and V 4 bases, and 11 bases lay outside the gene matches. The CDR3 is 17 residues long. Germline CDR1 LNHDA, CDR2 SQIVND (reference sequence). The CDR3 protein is CASSTWTSGGIERTQYF. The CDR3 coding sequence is TGTGCCAGTAGTACTTGGACTAGCGGGGGGATAGAGCGTACGCAGTATTTT.

The CDR3 sequence is CASGSGMKETQYF. The CDR3, as DNA: TGTGCCAGTGGTAGCGGTATGAAAGAGACCCAGTACTTC. V is TRBV19 and J is TRBJ2-5; D may be TRBD2 (6 bases). CDR1 and CDR2 from the germline V gene are LNHDA and SQIVND (reference sequence). The CDR3 contains 13 residues. Trimming left V 8 bases short and J 3 bases short, with 13 bases between.

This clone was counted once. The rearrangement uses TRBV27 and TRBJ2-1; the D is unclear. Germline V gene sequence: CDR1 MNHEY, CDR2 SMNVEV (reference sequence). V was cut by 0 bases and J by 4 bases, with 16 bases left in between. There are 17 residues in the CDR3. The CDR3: CASSLSRYTLIYNEQFF. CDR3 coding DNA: TGTGCCAGCAGTTTATCTCGGTATACCTTAATTTACAATGAGCAGTTCTTC.

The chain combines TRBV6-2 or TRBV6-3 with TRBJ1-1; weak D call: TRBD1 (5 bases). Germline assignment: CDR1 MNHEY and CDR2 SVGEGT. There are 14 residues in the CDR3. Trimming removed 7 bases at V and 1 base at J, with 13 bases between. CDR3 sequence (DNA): TGTGCCAGCACCTACTCCGGGGGGAACACTGAAGCTTTCTTT. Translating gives CASTYSGGNTEAFF.

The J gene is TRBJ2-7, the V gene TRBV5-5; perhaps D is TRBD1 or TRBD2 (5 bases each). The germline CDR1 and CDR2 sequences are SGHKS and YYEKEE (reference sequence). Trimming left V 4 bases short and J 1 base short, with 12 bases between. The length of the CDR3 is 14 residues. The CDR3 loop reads CASSVTGASYEQYF. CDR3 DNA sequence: TGTGCCAGCAGCGTTACCGGGGCTTCCTACGAGCAGTACTTC. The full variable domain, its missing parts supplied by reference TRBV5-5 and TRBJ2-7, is DAGVTQSPTHLIKTRGQQVTLRCSPISGHKSVSWYQQVLGQGPQFIFQYYEKEERGRGNFPDRFSARQFPNYSSELNVNALLLGDSALYLCASSVTGASYEQYFGPGTRLTVT.

The CDR3 reads CASSQGQAGASPLHF. CDR3 sequence (DNA): TGCGCCAGCAGCCAAGGACAGGCCGGTGCTTCACCCCTCCACTTT. This sequence joins TRBV4-1 and TRBJ1-6; D is perhaps TRBD1 (6 bases). V was cut by 1 base and J by 9 bases, with 13 bases left in between. This CDR3 is 15 amino acids long. CDR1 and CDR2 from the germline V gene are MGHRA and YSYEKL.

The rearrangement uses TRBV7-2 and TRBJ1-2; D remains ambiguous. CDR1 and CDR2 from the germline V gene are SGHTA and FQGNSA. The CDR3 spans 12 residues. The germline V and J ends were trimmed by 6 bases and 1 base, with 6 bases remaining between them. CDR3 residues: CASSYNNYGYTF. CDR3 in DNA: TGTGCCAGCAGTTATAATAACTATGGCTACACCTTC.

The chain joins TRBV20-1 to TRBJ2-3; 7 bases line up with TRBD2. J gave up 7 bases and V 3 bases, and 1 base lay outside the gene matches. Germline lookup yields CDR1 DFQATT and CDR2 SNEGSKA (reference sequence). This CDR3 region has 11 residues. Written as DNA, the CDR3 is TGCAGTGCTAGGGGGGGGAATACGCAGTATTTT. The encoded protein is CSARGGNTQYF.

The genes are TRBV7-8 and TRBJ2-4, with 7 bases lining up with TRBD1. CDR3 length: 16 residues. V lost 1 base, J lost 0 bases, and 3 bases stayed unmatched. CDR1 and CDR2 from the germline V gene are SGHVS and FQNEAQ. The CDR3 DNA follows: TGTGCCAGCAGCTTAGGGGGGACAGTAGCCAAAAACATTCAGTACTTC. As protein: CASSLGGTVAKNIQYF.